The TCR beta chain described here comes from a study of early T cells in non-severe SARS-CoV-2 infection. Whole-study findings and limits: VDJdb-based annotation leaned toward anti-spike CD8 responses and missed private and CD4 specificities.

The TCR library protocol was used to attach unique molecular identifiers. These identifiers were attached to individual cDNA molecules. TCRdb ran MiXCR on the 5' RACE reads and lists one entry per CDR3 protein. The sample contains under 70,000 distinct CDR3 sequences, 14% to 15% of which appear only once. On this clonotype itself: Its specificity is unknown.

This CDR3 spans 13 amino acids. V was shortened by 0 bases and J by 6 bases, with 8 bases between the two germline ends. Germline V gives CDR1 ENHRY, CDR2 SYGVKD. The chain joins TRBV10-3 to TRBJ1-2; D is uncertain. The starting material was whole blood, obtained at baseline. This clonotype was sampled from an adult who was a healthcare worker with PCR-confirmed SARS-CoV-2 infection or an uninfected control (not recorded which). In nucleotides, the CDR3 is TGTGCCATCAGTGAGTCGTCATTCCATGGCTACACCTTC. Translating it yields CAISESSFHGYTF.